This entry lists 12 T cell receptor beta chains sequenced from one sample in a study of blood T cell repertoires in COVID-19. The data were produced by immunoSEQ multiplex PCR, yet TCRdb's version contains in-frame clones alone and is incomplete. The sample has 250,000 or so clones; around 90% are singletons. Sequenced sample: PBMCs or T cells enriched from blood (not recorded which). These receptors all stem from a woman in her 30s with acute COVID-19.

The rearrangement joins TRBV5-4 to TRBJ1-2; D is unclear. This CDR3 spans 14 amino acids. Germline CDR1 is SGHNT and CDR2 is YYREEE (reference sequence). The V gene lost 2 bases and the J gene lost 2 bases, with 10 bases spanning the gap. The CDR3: CASSFDMRNYGYTF. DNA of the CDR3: TGTGCCAGCAGCTTCGATATGCGGAACTATGGCTACACCTTC.

The DNA for the CDR3 is TGTGCCAGCAGTCTTGGTCTACTAGCGGGAGCCACCGGGGAGCTGTTTTTT. Translated, it gives CASSLGLLAGATGELFF. V gene TRBV28 combines with J gene TRBJ2-2, with TRBD2 identical over 11 bases. The CDR3 extends over 17 amino acids. Looked up from germline, CDR1 is MDHEN and CDR2 is SYDVKM. V lost 5 bases and J lost 4; bases outside the gene matches: 9.

The CDR3 DNA sequence: TGTGCCAGCAGTGGCAGAAGGGGAACAGAAAATTCACCCCTCCACTTT. Protein product: CASSGRRGTENSPLHF. V gene TRBV6-1 combines with J gene TRBJ1-6; D possibly corresponds to TRBD1 (5 bases). Trimming removed 4 bases from V and 7 bases from J, with 17 bases in between. Germline V lookup: CDR1 MNHNS, CDR2 SASEGT. CDR3 length equals 16 residues.

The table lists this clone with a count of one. This CDR3 reads CASSVPLQGSNSPLHF. DNA of the CDR3: TGTGCCAGCAGTGTACCTCTACAGGGTAGCAATTCACCCCTCCACTTT. V usage is TRBV6-1 and J usage is TRBJ1-6; the D gene is possibly TRBD1 (6 bases). Germline V gene sequence: CDR1 MNHNS, CDR2 SASEGT. Trimming took 4 bases from V and 7 from J, leaving 17 bases between them. The CDR3 sequence is 16 residues long.

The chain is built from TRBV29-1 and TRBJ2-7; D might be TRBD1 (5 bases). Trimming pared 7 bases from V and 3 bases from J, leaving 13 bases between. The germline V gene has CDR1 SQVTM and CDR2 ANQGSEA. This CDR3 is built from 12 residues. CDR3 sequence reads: CSARRGSYEQYF. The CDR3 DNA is TGCAGCGCCCGAAGGGGAAGCTACGAGCAGTACTTC.

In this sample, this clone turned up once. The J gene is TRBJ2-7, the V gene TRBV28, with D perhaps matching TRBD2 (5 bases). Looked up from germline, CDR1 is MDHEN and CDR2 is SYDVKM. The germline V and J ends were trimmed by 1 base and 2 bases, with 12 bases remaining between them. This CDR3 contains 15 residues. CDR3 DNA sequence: TGTGCCAGCAGTTTATACGGGGTGGGGACCTACGAGCAGTACTTC. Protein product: CASSLYGVGTYEQYF.

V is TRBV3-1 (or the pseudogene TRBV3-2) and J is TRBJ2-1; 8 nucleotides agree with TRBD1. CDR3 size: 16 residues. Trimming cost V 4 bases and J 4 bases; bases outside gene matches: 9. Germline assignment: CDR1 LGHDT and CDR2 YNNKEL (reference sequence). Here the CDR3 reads CASSLRSGTGYNEQFF. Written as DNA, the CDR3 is TGTGCCAGCAGCCTGAGATCCGGGACAGGTTACAATGAGCAGTTCTTC.

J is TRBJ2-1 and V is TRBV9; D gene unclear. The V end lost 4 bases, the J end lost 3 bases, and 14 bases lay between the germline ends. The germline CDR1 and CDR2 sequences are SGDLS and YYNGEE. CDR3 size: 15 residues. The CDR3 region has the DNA TGTGCCAGCAGCCCAGGCCTGGCCGACTACAATGAGCAGTTCTTC. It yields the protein CASSPGLADYNEQFF.

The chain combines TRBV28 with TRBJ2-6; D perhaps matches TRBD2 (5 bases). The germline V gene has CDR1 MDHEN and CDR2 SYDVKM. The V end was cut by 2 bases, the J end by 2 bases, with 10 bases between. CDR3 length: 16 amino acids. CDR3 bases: TGTGCCAGCAGTTTAGCTCGGGAACCTGGGGCCAACGTCCTGACTTTC. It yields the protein CASSLAREPGANVLTF. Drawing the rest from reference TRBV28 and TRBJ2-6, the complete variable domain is DVKVTQSSRYLVKRTGEKVFLECVQDMDHENMFWYRQDPGLGLRLIYFSYDVKMKEKGDIPEGYSVSREKKERFSLILESASTNQTSMYLCASSLAREPGANVLTFGAGSRLTVL.

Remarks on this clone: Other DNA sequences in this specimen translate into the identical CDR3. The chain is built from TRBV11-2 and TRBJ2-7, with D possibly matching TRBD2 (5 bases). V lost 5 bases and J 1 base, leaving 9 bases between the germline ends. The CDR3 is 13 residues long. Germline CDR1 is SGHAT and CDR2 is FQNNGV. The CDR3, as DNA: TGTGCCAGCAGCCCAGGACTTTCCTACGAGCAGTACTTC. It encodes CASSPGLSYEQYF.

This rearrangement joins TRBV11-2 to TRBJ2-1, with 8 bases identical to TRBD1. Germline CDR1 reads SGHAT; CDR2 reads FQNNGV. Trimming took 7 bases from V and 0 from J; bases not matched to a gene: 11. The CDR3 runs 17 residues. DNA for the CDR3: TGTGCCAGCACTTCCCTCGTACAGGGGGTCTCCTACAATGAGCAGTTCTTC. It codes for CASTSLVQGVSYNEQFF.

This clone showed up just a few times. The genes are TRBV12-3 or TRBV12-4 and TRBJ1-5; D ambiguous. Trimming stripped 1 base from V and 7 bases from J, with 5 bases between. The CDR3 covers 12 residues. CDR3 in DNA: TGTGCCAGCAGTTTAGGTTCGCAGCCCCAGCATTTT. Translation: CASSLGSQPQHF.